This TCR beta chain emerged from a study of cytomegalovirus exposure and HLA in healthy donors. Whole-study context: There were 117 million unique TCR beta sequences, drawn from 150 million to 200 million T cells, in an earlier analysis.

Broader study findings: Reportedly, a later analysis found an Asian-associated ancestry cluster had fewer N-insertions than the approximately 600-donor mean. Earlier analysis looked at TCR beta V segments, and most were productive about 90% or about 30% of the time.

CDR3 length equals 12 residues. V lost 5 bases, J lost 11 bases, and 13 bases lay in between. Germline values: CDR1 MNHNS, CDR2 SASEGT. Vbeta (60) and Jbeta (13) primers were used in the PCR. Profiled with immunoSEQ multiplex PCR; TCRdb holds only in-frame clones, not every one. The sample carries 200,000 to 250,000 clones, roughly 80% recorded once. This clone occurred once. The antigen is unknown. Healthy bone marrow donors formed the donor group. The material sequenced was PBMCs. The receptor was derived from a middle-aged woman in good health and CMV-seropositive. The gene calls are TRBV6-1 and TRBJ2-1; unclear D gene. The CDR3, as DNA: TGTGCCAGCAGTCAACGGCAGGTCAAGCAGTTCTTC. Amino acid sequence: CASSQRQVKQFF.